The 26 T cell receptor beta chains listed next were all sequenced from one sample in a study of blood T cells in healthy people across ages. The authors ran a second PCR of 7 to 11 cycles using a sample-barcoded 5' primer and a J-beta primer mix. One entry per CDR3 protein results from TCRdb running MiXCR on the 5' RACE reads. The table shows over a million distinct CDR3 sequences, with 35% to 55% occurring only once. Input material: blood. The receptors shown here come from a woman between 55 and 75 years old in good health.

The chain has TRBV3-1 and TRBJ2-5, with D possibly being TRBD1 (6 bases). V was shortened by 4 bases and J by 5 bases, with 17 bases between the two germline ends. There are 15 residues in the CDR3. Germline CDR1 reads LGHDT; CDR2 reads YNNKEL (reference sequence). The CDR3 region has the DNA TGTGCCAGCAGCCTTCAGGGGATGGGTGGGGAGACCCAGTACTTC. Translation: CASSLQGMGGETQYF.

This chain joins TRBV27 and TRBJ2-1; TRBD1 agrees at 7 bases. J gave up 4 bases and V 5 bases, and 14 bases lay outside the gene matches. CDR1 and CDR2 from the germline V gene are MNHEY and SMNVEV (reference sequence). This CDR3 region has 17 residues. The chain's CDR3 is CASSPSLQGKAYNEQFF. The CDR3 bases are TGTGCCAGCAGTCCCTCGTTACAGGGGAAGGCTTACAATGAGCAGTTCTTC.

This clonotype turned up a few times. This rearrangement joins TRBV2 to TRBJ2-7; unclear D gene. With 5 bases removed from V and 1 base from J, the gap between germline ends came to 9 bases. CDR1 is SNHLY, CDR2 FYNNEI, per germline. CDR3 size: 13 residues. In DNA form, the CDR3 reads TGTGCCAGCAGTCAAGGGATTTCCTACGAGCAGTACTTC. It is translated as CASSQGISYEQYF.

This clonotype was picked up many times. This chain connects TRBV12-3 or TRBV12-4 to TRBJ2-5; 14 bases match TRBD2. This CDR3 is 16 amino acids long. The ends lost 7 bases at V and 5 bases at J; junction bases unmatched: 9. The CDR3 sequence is CASTSGTSGSRETQYF. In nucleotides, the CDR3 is TGTGCCAGCACCTCTGGGACTAGCGGGAGCAGGGAGACCCAGTACTTC.

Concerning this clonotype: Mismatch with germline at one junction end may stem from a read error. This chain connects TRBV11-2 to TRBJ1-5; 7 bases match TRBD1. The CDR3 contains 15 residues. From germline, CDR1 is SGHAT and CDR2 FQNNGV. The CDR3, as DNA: TGTGCCAGCAGCCCCCGAGGGGGCGCCAATCAGCCCCGGCATTTT. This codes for CASSPRGGANQPRHF.

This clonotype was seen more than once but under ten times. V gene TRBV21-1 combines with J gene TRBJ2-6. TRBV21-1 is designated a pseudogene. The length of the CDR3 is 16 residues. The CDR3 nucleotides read TGTGCCAGCAGCAAATTTCGCTCGTCTGGGGCCAACGTCCTGACTTTC. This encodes CASSKFRSSGANVLTF.

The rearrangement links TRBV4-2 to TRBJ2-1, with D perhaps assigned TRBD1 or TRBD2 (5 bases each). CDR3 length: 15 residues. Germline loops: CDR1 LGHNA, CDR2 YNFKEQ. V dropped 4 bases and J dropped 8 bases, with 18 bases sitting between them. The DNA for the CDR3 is TGTGCCAGCAGCCCCTCCGGGGCTCCAGGAGATGAGCAGTTCTTC. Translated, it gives CASSPSGAPGDEQFF.

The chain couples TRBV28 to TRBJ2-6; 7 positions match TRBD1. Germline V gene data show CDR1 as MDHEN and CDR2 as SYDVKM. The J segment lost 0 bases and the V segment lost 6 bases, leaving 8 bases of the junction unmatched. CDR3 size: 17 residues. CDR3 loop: CASRPSGDSSGANVLTF. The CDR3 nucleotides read TGTGCCAGCAGGCCCTCAGGGGACAGCTCTGGGGCCAACGTCCTGACTTTC.

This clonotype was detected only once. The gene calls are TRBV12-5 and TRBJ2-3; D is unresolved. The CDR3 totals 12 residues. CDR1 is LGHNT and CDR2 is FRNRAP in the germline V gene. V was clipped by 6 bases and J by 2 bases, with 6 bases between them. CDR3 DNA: TGTGCTAGTGGGAGAGACACAGATACGCAGTATTTT. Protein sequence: CASGRDTDTQYF.

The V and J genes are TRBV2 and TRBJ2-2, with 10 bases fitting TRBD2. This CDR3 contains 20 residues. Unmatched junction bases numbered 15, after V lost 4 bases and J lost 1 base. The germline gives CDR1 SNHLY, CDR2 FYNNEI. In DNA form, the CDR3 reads TGTGCCAGCAGTGGCCTAGTGTCAGGACTAGCGGTTGGGAACACCGGGGAGCTGTTTTTT. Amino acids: CASSGLVSGLAVGNTGELFF.

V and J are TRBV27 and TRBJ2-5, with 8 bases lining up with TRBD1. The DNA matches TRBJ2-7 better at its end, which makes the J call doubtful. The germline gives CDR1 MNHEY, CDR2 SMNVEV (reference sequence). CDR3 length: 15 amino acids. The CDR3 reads CASSSAPLTGAEQYF. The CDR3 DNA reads TGTGCCAGCAGTTCCGCCCCGTTGACAGGGGCCGAGCAGTACTTC.

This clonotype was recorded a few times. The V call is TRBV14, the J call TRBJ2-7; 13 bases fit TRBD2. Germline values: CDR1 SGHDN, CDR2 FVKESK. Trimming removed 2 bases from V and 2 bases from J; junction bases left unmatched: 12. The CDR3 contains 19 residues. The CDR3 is CASSQTETLGLAGAYEQYF. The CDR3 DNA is TGTGCCAGCAGCCAAACCGAGACGTTAGGACTAGCGGGAGCCTACGAGCAGTACTTC.

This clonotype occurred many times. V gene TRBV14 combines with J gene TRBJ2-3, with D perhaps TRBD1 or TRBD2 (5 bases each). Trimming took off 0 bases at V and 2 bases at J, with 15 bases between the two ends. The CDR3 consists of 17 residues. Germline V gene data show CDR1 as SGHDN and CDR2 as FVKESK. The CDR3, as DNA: TGTGCCAGCAGCCAAGATTTTTCGGGGCGGAACACAGATACGCAGTATTTT. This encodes CASSQDFSGRNTDTQYF.

DNA for the CDR3: TGTGCCATCAGTCCGGGACTAGCCGAGAAGGCCCAGTACTTC. It specifies CAISPGLAEKAQYF. The chain has TRBV10-3 and TRBJ2-5; 9 bases are a match to TRBD2. CDR1 is ENHRY and CDR2 is SYGVKD in the germline V gene. V dropped 5 bases and J dropped 9; count of bases not matched to a gene: 10. The CDR3 totals 14 residues.

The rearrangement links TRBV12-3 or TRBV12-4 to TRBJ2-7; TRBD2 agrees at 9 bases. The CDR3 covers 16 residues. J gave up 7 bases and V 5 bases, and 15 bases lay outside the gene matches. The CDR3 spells CASSTRGSGSGNEQYF. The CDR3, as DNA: TGTGCCAGCAGTACCAGGGGTAGCGGGAGTGGGAATGAGCAGTACTTC.

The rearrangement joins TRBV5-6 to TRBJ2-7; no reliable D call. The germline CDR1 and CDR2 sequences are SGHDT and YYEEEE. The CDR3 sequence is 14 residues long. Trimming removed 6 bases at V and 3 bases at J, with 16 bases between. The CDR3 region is CASIRRTEIYEQYF. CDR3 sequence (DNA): TGTGCCAGCATACGAAGGACGGAGATCTACGAGCAGTACTTC.

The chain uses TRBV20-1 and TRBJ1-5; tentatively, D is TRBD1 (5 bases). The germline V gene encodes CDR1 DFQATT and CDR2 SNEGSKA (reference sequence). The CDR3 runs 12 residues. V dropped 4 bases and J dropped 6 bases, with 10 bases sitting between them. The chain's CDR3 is CSANEGTQPQHF. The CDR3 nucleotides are TGCAGTGCTAACGAGGGGACTCAGCCCCAGCATTTT.

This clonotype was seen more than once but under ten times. CDR3 sequence: CASSVGTSWETQYF. CDR3 coding DNA: TGCGCCAGCAGCGTCGGGACTAGTTGGGAGACCCAGTACTTC. The chain carries TRBV5-1 and TRBJ2-5; 8 nucleotides align to TRBD2. The germline gives CDR1 SGHRS, CDR2 YFSETQ. Losses at the gene ends were 4 bases for V and 5 bases for J; bases not matched to a gene: 7. The CDR3 loop spans 14 amino acids.

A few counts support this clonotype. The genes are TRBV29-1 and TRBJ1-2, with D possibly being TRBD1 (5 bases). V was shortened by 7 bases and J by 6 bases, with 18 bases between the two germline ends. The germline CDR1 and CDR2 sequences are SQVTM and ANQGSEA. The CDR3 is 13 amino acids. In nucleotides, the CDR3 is TGCAGCGGCACCACAGGTTTGGGAGATGGCTACACCTTC. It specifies CSGTTGLGDGYTF.

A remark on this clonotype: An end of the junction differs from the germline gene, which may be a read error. The DNA of the CDR3 is TGTGCCAGCAGCGTAAATGGACAGGGCGATTCACCCCCCCACTTT. Translation: CASSVNGQGDSPPHF. The rearrangement uses TRBV9 and TRBJ1-6, with 8 bases lining up with TRBD1. This CDR3 spans 15 amino acids. Germline assignment: CDR1 SGDLS and CDR2 YYNGEE.

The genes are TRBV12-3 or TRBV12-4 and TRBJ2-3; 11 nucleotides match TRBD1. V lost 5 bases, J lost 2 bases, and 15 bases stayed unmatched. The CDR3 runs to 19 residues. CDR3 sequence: CASSRDRGNGRWNTDTQYF. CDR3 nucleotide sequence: TGTGCCAGCAGTCGGGACAGGGGGAACGGACGATGGAACACAGATACGCAGTATTTT.

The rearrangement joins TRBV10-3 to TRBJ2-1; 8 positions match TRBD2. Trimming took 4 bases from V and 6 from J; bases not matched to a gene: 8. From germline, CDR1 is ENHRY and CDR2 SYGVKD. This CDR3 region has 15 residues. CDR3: CAISVRSGSFNEQFF. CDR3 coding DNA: TGTGCCATCAGTGTTCGGAGCGGGAGTTTCAATGAGCAGTTCTTC.

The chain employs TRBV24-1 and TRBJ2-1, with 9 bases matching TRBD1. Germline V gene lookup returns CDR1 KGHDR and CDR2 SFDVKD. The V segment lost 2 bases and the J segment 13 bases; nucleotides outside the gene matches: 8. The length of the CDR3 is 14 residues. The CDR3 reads CATSDSSRQGGQFF. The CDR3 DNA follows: TGTGCCACCAGTGATTCCTCCAGACAGGGGGGACAGTTCTTC.

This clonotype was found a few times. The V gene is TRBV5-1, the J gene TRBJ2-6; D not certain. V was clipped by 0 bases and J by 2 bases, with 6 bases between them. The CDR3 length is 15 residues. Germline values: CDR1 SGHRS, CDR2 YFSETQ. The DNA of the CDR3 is TGCGCCAGCAGCTTGGCAGCAACTGGGGCCAACGTCCTGACTTTC. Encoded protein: CASSLAATGANVLTF.

CDR3 region: CASSVETEAFF. The CDR3 DNA reads TGTGCCAGCAGCGTAGAGACCGAAGCTTTCTTT. J is TRBJ1-1 and V is TRBV9; D remains unclear. The CDR3 length is 11 residues. The germline gives CDR1 SGDLS, CDR2 YYNGEE. Trimming cost V 0 bases and J 8 bases, with 5 bases left between them. Variable domain in full (rest from reference TRBV9 and TRBJ1-1): DSGVTQTPKHLITATGQRVTLRCSPRSGDLSVYWYQQSLDQGLQFLIQYYNGEERAKGNILERFSAQQFPDLHSELNLSSLELGDSALYFCASSVETEAFFGQGTRLTVV.

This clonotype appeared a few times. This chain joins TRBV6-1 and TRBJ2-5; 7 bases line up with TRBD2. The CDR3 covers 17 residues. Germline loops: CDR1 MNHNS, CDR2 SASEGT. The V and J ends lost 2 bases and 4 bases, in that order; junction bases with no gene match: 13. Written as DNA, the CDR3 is TGTGCCAGCAGTGAACCCACTGTCCTCCCTAGCGGAGAGACCCAGTACTTC. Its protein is CASSEPTVLPSGETQYF.